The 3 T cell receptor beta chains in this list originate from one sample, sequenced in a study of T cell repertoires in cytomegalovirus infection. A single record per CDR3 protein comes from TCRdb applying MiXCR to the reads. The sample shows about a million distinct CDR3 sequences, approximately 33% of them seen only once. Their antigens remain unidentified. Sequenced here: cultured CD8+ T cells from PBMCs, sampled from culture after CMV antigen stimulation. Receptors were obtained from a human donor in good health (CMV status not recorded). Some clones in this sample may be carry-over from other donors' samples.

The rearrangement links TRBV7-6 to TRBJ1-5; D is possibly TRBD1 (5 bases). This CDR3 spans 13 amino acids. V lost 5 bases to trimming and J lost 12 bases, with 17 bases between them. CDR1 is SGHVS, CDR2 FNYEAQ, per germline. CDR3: CASSRGSSLDQHF. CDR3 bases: TGTGCCAGCAGCAGGGGATCCTCCCTAGACCAGCATTTT.

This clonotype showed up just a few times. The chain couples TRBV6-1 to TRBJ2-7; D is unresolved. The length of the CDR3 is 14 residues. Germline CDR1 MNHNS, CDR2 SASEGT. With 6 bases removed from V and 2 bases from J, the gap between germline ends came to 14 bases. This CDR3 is CASSTGEPTYEQYF. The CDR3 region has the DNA TGTGCCAGCAGCACCGGTGAACCGACCTACGAGCAGTACTTC.

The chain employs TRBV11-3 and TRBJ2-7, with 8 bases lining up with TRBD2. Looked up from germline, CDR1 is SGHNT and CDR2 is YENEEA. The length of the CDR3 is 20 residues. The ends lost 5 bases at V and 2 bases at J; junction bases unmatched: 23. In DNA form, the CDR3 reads TGTGCCAGCAGCCCCCCTCTAGGGGTAGCGGGGCTACGAATTCCCTACGAGCAGTACGTC. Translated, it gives CASSPPLGVAGLRIPYEQYV.